The 5 T cell receptor beta chains below come from one sample, sequenced in a study of CD4+ T cells in melanoma. Produced via immunoSEQ multiplex PCR; TCRdb's table is partial and in-frame only. In the table there are tens of thousands of clones, roughly two thirds of which are singletons. The sequenced sample consisted of tumor tissue. The receptors come from a human donor with melanoma.

The chain couples TRBV29-1 to TRBJ1-1; D is unclear. Germline-derived CDR1 and CDR2 are SQVTM and ANQGSEA. The V end was cut by 6 bases, the J end by 6 bases, with 20 bases between. The CDR3 has 14 residues. As DNA, the CDR3 is TGCAGCGTGGTTTCACACCAGCACCTTGCTGAAGCTTTCTTT. As protein: CSVVSHQHLAEAFF.

This chain links TRBV7-9 with TRBJ2-5; D is unresolved. Deletions cut 1 base from V and 5 bases from J, with 5 bases between. This CDR3 has 12 amino acids. Germline V gene lookup returns CDR1 SEHNR and CDR2 FQNEAQ (reference sequence). The CDR3 DNA reads as TGTGCCAGCAGCTTAGACTGGGAGACCCAGTACTTC. Its protein product is CASSLDWETQYF.

This chain joins TRBV25-1 and TRBJ1-6; D not certain. CDR1 and CDR2 (germline): MGHDK, SYGVNS. This CDR3 is 11 amino acids long. V gave up 4 bases and J gave up 12 bases, with 7 bases separating them. CDR3 region: CASSGLGPLHF. In DNA, the CDR3 is TGTGCCAGCAGTGGGCTGGGACCCCTCCACTTT.

The chain carries TRBV7-2 and TRBJ2-7; D remains unclear. CDR1 is SGHTA and CDR2 is FQGNSA in the germline V gene. Trimming left V 1 base short and J 3 bases short, with 4 bases between. There are 12 residues in the CDR3. CDR3 amino acids: CASSLVDYEQYF. CDR3 bases: TGTGCCAGCAGCTTAGTGGACTACGAGCAGTACTTC.

This chain connects TRBV9 to TRBJ2-7; 11 bases line up with TRBD1. The length of the CDR3 is 16 residues. Trimming removed 3 bases from V and 5 bases from J; junction bases left unmatched: 10. Per germline, CDR1 SGDLS and CDR2 YYNGEE. CDR3 DNA: TGTGCCAGCAGCGCCACCGGGACAGGGGGTAGAAACGAGCAGTACTTC. As protein: CASSATGTGGRNEQYF.